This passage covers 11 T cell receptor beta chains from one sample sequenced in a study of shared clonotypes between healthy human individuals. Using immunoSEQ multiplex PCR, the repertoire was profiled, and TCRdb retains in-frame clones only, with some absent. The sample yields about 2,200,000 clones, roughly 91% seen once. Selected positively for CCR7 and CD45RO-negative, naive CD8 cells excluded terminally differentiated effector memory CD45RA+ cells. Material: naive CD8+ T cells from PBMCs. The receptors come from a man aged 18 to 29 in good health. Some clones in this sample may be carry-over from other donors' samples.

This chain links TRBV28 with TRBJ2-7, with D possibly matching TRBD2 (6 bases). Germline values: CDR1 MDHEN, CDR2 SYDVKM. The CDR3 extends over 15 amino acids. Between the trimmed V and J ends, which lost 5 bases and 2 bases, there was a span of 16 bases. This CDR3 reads CASSPTTGDPYEQYF. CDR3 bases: TGTGCCAGCAGTCCCACCACGGGGGACCCCTACGAGCAGTACTTC. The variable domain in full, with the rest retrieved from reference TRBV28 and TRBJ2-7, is DVKVTQSSRYLVKRTGEKVFLECVQDMDHENMFWYRQDPGLGLRLIYFSYDVKMKEKGDIPEGYSVSREKKERFSLILESASTNQTSMYLCASSPTTGDPYEQYFGPGTRLTVT.

Here the CDR3 reads CASSPNRESSGNTIYF. CDR3 nucleotides: TGCGCCAGCAGCCCGAACAGGGAGTCCTCTGGAAACACCATATATTTT. V gene TRBV5-1 combines with J gene TRBJ1-3; D is possibly TRBD1 (6 bases). Germline assignment: CDR1 SGHRS and CDR2 YFSETQ. V lost 4 bases, J lost 0 bases, and 14 bases lay in between. The length of the CDR3 is 16 residues.

The CDR3 region is CASSLVWTSGRPRSDTQYF. CDR3 DNA sequence: TGTGCCAGCAGCTTGGTGTGGACTAGCGGGAGGCCCCGGTCAGATACGCAGTATTTT. The chain couples TRBV5-4 to TRBJ2-3, with 14 bases identical to TRBD2. The germline V gene has CDR1 SGHNT and CDR2 YYREEE (reference sequence). This CDR3 region has 19 residues. Trimming at V came to 0 bases and at J to 4 bases, leaving 10 bases not matched to a gene.

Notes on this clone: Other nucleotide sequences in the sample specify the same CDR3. For the CDR3, the DNA is TGCAGCGTTGTAGTCTCATACGAGCAGTACTTC. Translating gives CSVVVSYEQYF. V usage is TRBV29-1 and J usage is TRBJ2-7; no reliable D call. The CDR3 covers 11 residues. CDR1 is SQVTM, CDR2 ANQGSEA, per germline. The V gene lost 4 bases and the J gene lost 4 bases, with 8 bases spanning the gap.

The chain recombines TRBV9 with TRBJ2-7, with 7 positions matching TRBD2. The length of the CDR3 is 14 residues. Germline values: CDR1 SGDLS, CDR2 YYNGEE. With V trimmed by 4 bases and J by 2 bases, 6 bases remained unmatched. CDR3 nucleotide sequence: TGTGCCAGCAGCCCCACGGGGACTACCTACGAGCAGTACTTC. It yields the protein CASSPTGTTYEQYF. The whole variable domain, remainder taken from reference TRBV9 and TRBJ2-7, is DSGVTQTPKHLITATGQRVTLRCSPRSGDLSVYWYQQSLDQGLQFLIQYYNGEERAKGNILERFSAQQFPDLHSELNLSSLELGDSALYFCASSPTGTTYEQYFGPGTRLTVT.

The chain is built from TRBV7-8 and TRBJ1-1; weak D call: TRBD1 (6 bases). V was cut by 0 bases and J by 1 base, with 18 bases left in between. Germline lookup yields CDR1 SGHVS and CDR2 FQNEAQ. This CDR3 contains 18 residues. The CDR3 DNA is TGTGCCAGCAGCTTAGCGCTGGGGGGGGCCCAGCGGAACACTGAAGCTTTCTTT. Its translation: CASSLALGGAQRNTEAFF.

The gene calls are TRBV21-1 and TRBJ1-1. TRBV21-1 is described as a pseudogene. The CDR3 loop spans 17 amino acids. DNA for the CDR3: TGTGCCAGCAGCAAAGTCGCAAGGGCAAGGATGAACACTGAAGCTTTCTTT. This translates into CASSKVARARMNTEAFF.

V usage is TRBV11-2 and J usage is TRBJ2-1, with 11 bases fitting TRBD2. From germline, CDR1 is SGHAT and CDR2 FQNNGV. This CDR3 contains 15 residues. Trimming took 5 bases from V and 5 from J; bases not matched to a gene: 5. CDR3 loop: CASSLGTSGHNEQFF. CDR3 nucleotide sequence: TGTGCCAGCAGCCTCGGGACTAGCGGCCACAATGAGCAGTTCTTC.

The CDR3: CASKIGSWGHDNEQFF. CDR3 DNA sequence: TGTGCCAGCAAGATTGGGTCCTGGGGCCACGACAATGAGCAGTTCTTC. The chain links TRBV28 to TRBJ2-1, with D maybe TRBD1 (5 bases). With 7 bases removed from V and 5 bases from J, the gap between germline ends came to 21 bases. The CDR3 extends over 16 amino acids. Germline assignment: CDR1 MDHEN and CDR2 SYDVKM.

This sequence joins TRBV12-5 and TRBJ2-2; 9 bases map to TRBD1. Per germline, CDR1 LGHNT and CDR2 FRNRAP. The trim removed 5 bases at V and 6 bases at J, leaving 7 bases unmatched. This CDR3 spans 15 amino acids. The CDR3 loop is CASGPGTGIAGELFF. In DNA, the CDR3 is TGTGCTAGTGGTCCCGGGACAGGGATCGCCGGGGAGCTGTTTTTT. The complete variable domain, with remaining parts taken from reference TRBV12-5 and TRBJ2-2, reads DARVTQTPRHKVTEMGQEVTMRCQPILGHNTVFWYRQTMMQGLELLAYFRNRAPLDDSGMPKDRFSAEMPDATLATLKIQPSEPRDSAVYFCASGPGTGIAGELFFGEGSRLTVL.

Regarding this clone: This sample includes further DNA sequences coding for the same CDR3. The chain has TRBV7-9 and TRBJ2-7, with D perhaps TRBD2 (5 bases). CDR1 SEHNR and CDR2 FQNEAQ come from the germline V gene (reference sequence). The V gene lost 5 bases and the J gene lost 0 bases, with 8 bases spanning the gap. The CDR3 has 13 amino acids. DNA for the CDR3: TGTGCCAGCAGCCACCGGGGCTCCTACGAGCAGTACTTC. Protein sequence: CASSHRGSYEQYF.